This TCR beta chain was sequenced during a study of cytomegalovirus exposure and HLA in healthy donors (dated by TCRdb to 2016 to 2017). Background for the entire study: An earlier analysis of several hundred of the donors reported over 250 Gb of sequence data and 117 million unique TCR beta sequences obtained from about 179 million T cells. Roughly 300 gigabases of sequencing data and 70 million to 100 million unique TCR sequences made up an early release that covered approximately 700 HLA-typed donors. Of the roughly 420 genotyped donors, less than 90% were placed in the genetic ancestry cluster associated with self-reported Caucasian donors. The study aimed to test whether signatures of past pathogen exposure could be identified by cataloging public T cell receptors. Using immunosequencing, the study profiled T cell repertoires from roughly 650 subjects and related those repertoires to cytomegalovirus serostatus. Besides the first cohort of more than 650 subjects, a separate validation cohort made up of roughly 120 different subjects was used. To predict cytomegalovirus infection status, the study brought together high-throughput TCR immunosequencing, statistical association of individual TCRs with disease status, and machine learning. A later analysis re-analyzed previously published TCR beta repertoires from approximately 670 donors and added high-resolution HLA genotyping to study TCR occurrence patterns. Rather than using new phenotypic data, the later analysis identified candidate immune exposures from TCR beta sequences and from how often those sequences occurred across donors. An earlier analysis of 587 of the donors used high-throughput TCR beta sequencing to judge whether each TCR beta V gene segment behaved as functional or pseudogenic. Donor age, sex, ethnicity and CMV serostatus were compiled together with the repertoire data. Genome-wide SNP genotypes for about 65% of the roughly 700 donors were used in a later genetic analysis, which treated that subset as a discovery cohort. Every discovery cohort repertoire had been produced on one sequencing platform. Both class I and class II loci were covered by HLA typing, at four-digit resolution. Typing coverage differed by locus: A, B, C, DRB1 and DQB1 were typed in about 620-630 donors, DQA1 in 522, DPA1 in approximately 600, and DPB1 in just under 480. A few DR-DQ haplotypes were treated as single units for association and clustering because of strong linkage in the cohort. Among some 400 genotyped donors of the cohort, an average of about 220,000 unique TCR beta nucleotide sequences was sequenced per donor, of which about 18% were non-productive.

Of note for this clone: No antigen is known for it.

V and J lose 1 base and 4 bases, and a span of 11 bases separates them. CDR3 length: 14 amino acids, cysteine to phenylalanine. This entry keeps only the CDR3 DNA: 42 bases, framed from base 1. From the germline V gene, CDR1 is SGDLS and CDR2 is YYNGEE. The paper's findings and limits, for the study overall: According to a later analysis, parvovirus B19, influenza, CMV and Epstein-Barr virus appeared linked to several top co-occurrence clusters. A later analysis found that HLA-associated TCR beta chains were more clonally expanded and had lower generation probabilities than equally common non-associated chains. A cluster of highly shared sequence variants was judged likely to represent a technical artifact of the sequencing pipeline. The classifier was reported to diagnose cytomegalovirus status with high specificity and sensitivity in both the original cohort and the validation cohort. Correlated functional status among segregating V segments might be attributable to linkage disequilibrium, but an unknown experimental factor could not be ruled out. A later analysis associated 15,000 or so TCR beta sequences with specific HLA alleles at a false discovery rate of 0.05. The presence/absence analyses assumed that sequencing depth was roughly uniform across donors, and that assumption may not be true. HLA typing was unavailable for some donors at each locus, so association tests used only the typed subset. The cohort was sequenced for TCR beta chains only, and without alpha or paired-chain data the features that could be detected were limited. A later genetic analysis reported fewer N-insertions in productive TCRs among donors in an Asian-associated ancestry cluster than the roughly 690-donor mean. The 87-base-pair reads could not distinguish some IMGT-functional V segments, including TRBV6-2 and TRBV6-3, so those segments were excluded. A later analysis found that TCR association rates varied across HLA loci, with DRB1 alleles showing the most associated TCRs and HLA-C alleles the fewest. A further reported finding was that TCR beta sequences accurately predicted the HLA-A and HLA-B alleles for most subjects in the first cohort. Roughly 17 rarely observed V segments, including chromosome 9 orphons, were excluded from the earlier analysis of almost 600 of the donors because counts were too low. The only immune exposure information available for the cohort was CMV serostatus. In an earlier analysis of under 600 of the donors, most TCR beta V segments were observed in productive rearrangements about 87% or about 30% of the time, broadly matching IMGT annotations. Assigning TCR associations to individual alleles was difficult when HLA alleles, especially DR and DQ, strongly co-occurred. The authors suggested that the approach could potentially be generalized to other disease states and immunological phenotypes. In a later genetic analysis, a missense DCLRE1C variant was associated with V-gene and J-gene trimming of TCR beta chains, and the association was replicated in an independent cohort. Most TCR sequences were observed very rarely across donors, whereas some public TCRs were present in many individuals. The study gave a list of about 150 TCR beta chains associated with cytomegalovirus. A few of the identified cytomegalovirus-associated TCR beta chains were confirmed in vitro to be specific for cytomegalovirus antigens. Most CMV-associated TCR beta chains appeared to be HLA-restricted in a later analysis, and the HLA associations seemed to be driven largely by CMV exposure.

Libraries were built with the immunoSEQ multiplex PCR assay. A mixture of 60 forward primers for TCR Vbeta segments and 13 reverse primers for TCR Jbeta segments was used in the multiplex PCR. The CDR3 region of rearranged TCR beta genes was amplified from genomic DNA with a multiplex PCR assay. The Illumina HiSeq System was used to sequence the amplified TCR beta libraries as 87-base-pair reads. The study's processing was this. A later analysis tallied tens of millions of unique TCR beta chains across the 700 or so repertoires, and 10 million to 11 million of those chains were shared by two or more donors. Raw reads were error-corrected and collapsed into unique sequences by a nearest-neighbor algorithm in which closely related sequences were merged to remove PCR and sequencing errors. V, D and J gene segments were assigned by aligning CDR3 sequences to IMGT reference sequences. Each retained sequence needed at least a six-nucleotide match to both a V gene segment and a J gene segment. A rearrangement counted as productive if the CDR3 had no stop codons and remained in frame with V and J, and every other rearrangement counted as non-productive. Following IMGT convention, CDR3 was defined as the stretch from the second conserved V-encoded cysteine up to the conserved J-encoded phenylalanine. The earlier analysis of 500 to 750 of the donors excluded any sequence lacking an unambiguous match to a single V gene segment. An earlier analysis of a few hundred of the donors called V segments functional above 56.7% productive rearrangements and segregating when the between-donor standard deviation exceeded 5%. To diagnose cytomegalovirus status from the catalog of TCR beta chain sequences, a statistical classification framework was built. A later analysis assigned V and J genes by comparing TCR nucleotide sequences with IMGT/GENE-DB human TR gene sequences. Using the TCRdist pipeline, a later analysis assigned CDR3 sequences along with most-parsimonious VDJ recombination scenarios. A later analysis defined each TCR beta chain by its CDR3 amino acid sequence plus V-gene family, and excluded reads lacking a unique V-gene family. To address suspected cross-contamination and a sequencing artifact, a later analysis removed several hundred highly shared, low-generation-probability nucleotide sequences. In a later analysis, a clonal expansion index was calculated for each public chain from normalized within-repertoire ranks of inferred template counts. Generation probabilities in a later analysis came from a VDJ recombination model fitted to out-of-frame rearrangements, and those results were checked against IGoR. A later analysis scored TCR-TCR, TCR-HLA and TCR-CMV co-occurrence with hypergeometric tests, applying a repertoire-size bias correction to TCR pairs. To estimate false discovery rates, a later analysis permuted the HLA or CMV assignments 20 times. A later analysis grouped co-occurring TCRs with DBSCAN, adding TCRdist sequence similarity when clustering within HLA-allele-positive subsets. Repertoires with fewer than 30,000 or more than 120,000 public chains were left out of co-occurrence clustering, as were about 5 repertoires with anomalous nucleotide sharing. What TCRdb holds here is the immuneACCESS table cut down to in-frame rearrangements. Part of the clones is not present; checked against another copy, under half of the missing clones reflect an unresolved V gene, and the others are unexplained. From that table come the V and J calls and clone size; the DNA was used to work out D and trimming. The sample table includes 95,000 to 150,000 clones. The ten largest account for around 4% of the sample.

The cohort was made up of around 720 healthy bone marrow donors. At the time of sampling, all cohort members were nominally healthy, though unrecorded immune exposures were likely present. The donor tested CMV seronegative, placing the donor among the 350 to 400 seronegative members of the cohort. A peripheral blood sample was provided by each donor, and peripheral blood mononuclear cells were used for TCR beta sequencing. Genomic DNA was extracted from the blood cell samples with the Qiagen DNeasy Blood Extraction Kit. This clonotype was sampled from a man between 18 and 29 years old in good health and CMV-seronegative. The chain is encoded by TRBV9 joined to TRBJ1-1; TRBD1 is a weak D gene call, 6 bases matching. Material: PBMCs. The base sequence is TGTGCCAGCAGCGTAATCGCACAGGGCACTGAAGCTTTCTTT. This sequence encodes CASSVIAQGTEAFF.